The next 5 T cell receptor beta chains were all read from a single sample in a study of CD8+CD57+ T cells in acquired aplastic anemia. For CDR3 and TCR beta VDJ profiling, genomic DNA was the template used. TCRdb reprocessed the reads via MiXCR and lists one record per CDR3 protein. The table lists 400,000 to 450,000 distinct CDR3 sequences, roughly 64% of them singletons. The material sequenced was sorted CD4+, CD8+, or CD8+CD57+ T cells (not recorded which) from PBMCs. The receptor source for this set is a human donor in good health, serving as a control.

This clonotype was seen repeatedly, ten times or more. The rearrangement links TRBV30 to TRBJ1-5; a weak D match, TRBD1 (5 bases). The CDR3 has 13 amino acids. Trimming removed 6 bases from V and 3 bases from J, with 12 bases in between. Germline values: CDR1 GTSNPN, CDR2 SVGIG (reference sequence). The CDR3 bases are TGTGCCTGCAATAGAGGGGACAATCAGCCCCAGCATTTT. It yields the protein CACNRGDNQPQHF.

In regard to this clonotype: Germline is not matched at one junction end, which may reflect a read error. This rearrangement joins TRBV10-3 to TRBJ2-5; a weak D match, TRBD1 (6 bases). The germline gives CDR1 ENHRY, CDR2 SYGVKD. This CDR3 is built from 15 residues. The CDR3 DNA reads as TGTGCCAGCAGTGAACTTGGGACATCACAAGAGACCCAGTACTTC. It translates to CASSELGTSQETQYF.

The V and J genes are TRBV9 and TRBJ2-2; tentatively, D is TRBD2 (6 bases). Germline V gene data show CDR1 as SGDLS and CDR2 as YYNGEE. Trimming removed 5 bases at V and 13 bases at J, with 24 bases between. The CDR3 totals 15 residues. The CDR3 DNA is TGTGCCAGCAGTATAGAAGGAGGGAACGCCAACGTGCTGTTTTTT. Translated: CASSIEGGNANVLFF.

The rearrangement links TRBV20-1 to TRBJ2-5; 12 positions match TRBD2. Germline V gene data show CDR1 as DFQATT and CDR2 as SNEGSKA (reference sequence). Trimming at V came to 3 bases and at J to 1 base, leaving 6 bases not matched to a gene. This CDR3 is built from 16 residues. The CDR3 protein is CSASPRLAGVQETQYF. The CDR3 DNA reads as TGCAGTGCTAGCCCCAGACTAGCGGGGGTCCAAGAGACCCAGTACTTC.

Notes on this clonotype: The junction differs from germline at one of its ends, possibly a read error. The gene calls are TRBV9 and TRBJ2-7; D call uncertain. This CDR3 spans 13 amino acids. Germline CDR1 is SGDLS and CDR2 is YYNGEE. The CDR3 DNA sequence: TGTGCCAGCAGTTCCTCTTGTAGCAATCAGCACCAGTTC. Residues: CASSSSCSNQHQF.